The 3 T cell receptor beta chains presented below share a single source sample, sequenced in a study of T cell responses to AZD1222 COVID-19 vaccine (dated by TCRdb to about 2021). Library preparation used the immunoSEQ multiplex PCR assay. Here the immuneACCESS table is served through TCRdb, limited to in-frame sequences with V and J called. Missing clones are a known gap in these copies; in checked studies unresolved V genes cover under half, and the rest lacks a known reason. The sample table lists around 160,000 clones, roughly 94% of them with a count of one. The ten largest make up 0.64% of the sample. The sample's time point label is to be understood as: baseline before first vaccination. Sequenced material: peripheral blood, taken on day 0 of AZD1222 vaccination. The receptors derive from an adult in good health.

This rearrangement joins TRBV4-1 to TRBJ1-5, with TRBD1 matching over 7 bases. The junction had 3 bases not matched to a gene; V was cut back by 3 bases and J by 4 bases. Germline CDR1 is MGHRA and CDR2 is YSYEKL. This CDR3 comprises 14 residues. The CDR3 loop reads CASSHMTGNQPQHF. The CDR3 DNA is TGCGCCAGCAGCCATATGACAGGGAATCAGCCCCAGCATTTT.

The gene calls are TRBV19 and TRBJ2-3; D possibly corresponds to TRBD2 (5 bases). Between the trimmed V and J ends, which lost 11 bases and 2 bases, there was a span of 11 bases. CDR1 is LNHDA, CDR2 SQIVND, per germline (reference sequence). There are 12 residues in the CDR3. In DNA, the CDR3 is TGTGCCCCGACCGGGAACACAGATACGCAGTATTTT. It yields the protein CAPTGNTDTQYF.

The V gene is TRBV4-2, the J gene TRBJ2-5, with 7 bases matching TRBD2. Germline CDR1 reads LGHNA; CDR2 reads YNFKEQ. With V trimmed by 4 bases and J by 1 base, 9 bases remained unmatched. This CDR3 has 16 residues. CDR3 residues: CASSPLVPGGQETQYF. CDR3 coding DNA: TGTGCCAGCAGCCCCCTGGTGCCGGGGGGCCAAGAGACCCAGTACTTC.